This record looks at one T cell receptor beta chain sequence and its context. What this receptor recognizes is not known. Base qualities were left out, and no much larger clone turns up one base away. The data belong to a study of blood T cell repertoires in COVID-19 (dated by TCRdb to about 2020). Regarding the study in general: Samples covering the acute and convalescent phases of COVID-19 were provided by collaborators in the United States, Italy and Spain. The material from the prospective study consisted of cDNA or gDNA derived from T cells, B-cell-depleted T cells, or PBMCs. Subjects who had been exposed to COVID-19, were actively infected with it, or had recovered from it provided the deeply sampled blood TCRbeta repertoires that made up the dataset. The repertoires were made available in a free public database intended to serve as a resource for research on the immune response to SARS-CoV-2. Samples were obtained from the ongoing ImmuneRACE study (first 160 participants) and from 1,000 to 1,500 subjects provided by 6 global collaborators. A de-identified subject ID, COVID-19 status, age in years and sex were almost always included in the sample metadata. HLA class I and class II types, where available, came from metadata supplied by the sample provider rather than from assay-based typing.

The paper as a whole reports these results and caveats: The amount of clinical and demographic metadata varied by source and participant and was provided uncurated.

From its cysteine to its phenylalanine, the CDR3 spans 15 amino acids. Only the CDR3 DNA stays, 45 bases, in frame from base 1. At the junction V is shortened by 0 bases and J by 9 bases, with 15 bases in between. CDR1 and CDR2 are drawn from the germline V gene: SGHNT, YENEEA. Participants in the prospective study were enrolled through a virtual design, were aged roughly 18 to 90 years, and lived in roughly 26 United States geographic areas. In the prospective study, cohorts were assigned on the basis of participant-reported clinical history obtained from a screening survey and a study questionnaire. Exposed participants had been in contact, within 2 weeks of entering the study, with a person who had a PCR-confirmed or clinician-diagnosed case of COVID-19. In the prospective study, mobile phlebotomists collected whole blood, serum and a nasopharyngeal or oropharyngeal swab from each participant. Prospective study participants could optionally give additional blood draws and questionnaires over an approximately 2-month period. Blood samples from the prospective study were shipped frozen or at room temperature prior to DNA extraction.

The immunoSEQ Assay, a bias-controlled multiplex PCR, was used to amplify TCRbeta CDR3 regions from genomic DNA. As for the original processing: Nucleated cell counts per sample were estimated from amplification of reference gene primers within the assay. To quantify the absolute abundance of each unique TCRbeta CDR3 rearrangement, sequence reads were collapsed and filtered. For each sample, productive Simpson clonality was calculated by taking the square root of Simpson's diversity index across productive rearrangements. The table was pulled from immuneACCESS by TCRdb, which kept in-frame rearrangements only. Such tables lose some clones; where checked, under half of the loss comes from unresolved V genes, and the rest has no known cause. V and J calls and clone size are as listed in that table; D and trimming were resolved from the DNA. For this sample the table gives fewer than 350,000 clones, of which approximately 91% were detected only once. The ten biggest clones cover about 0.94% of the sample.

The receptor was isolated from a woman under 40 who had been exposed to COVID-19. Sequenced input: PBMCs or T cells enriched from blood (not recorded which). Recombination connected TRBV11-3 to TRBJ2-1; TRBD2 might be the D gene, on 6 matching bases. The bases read TGTGCCAGCAGCTTAGACCCGGGAGTACCTTCTGAGCAGTTCTTC. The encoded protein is CASSLDPGVPSEQFF.